This T cell receptor (beta chain) was sequenced in a study of tumor and adjacent non-tumor tissue in lung cancer. Germline V gene sequence: CDR1 MNHEY, CDR2 SVGAGI. CDR3 length: 14 amino acids. Notes on the study in general: Compared with tumor, normal lung showed significantly lower TCR diversity.

A modified ARM-PCR protocol with three rounds of nested PCR amplified TCRbeta. TCRdb reprocessed the multiplex PCR reads with MiXCR, giving one entry per CDR3 protein. The repertoire holds about 78,000 distinct CDR3 sequences, with around 85% as singletons. The template was RNA from unsorted bulk tissue. A word on this clonotype: What it recognizes is unknown. An end of the junction differs from the germline gene, which may be a read error.

The rearrangement links TRBV6-5 to TRBJ2-1; D may correspond to TRBD1 or TRBD2 (5 bases each). Sequenced input: lung tumor tissue. This sequence was found in a woman in her forties or fifties with non-small cell lung cancer. The CDR3 DNA is TGTACCAGCAGTTATGTCGGGATGAGGGGTGAGCGGTTCTTC. Translated: CTSSYVGMRGERFF.